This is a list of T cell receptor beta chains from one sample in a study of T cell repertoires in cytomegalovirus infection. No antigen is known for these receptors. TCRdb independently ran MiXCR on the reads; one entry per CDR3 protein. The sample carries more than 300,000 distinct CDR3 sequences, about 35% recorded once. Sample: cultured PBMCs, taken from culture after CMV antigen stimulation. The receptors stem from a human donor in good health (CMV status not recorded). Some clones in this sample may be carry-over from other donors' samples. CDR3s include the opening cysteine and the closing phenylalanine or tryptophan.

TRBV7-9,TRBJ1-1,CASSPPHGEGNTEAFF
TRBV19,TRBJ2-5,CASMESPGQETQYF
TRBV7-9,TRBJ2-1,CASSSLADSYNEQFF
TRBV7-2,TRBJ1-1,CASSPTVTVTEAFF
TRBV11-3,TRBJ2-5,CASSPRGRTGTETQYF
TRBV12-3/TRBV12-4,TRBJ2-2,CASSLTWGGPGELFF
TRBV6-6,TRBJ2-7,CASSLSTSGSYEQYF
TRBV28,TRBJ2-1,CASSLALADGNEQFF
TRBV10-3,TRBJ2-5,CAISEGSKETQYF
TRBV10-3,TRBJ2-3,CAIGESLEIGQYF
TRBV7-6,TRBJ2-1,CASSLQPGLAGDEQFF
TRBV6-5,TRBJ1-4,CASSYDQGGGEKLFF
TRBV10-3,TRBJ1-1,CAIREQGRRTEAFF
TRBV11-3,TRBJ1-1,CASSLTGVGGNSEAFF
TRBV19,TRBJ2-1,CASSIGIAAYNEQFF
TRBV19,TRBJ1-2,CASGWTAYGYTF
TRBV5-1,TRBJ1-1,CASSLTAMNTEAFF
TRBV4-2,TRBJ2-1,CASSQAATSGAYNEQFF
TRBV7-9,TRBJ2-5,CASSPRGWSETQYF
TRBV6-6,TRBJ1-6,CASSYPDRVNSPLHF
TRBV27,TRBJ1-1,CASSHYTPPTGAEAFF
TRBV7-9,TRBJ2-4,CASSPARGGRTKNIQYF
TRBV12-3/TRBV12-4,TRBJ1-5,CASTQDSNQPQHF
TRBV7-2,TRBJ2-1,CASSPRTSGSYNEQFF
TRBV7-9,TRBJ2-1,CASSPRSLSYNEQFF